Each of the 24 T cell receptor beta chains below was sequenced from the same sample in a study of T cell responses to AZD1222 COVID-19 vaccine. Produced via immunoSEQ multiplex PCR; TCRdb's table is partial and in-frame only. The sample has tens of thousands of clones; roughly three quarters are singletons. This specimen was peripheral blood, taken 28 days after the second AZD1222 dose. All receptors come from an adult who received the AZD1222 COVID-19 vaccine.

The gene calls are TRBV3-1 (or the pseudogene TRBV3-2) and TRBJ2-2, with D perhaps TRBD2 (5 bases). Germline CDR1 is LGHDT and CDR2 is YNNKEL (reference sequence). V lost 3 bases and J lost 3, with 8 bases in between. CDR3 length equals 14 residues. This CDR3 is CASSHSGYTGELFF. Here the CDR3 DNA reads TGTGCCAGCAGCCATTCGGGATACACCGGGGAGCTGTTTTTT.

The chain has TRBV6-1 and TRBJ1-2; the D is unclear. CDR1 MNHNS and CDR2 SASEGT come from the germline V gene. The length of the CDR3 is 15 residues. Trimming stripped 0 bases from V and 7 bases from J, with 15 bases between. DNA of the CDR3: TGTGCCAGCAGTGAAGCGCAGGCAGGCTCCTTTGGCTACACCTTC. It encodes CASSEAQAGSFGYTF.

J is TRBJ1-6 and V is TRBV7-6; weak D call: TRBD1 (6 bases). The CDR3 spans 15 residues. Per germline, CDR1 SGHVS and CDR2 FNYEAQ. The ends were cut back, 5 bases at V and 8 bases at J, with 16 bases in the middle. CDR3: CASSPLGGADSPLHF. CDR3 nucleotide sequence: TGTGCCAGCAGCCCATTGGGGGGCGCGGATTCACCCCTCCACTTT.

This clone has a single count. The V call is TRBV7-9, the J call TRBJ2-7; no firm D call. This CDR3 region has 15 residues. Germline values: CDR1 SEHNR, CDR2 FQNEAQ (reference sequence). With 5 bases removed from V and 0 bases from J, the gap between germline ends came to 14 bases. The CDR3 nucleotides are TGTGCCAGCAGCCCTCTAAGTCGGAGCTCCTACGAGCAGTACTTC. Translation gives CASSPLSRSSYEQYF.

Only a few counts were recorded for this clone. The J gene is TRBJ2-1, the V gene TRBV10-3; 16 positions match TRBD2. The V segment lost 10 bases and the J segment 9 bases; nucleotides outside the gene matches: 6. The CDR3 is made up of 14 amino acids. Germline CDR1 is ENHRY and CDR2 is SYGVKD. The CDR3, as DNA: TGTGCCAGCGCTGGGACTAGCGGGAGGGTTGAGCAGTTCTTC. This sequence encodes CASAGTSGRVEQFF.

The genes are TRBV15 and TRBJ1-1; D not certain. Germline values: CDR1 LNHNV, CDR2 YYDKDF (reference sequence). The V end was cut by 5 bases, the J end by 4 bases, with 11 bases between. This CDR3 comprises 13 residues. As DNA, the CDR3 is TGTGCCACCAGCCCGGGAATGGTCACTGAAGCTTTCTTT. Amino acid sequence: CATSPGMVTEAFF.

The chain carries TRBV5-1 and TRBJ2-5; D might be TRBD1 (6 bases). Germline CDR1 SGHRS, CDR2 YFSETQ. CDR3 length equals 15 residues. Trimming took 0 bases from V and 2 from J, leaving 11 bases between them. The CDR3 loop reads CASSLEDRKQETQYF. The CDR3, as DNA: TGCGCCAGCAGCTTGGAGGACAGAAAGCAAGAGACCCAGTACTTC.

The V call is TRBV6-1, the J call TRBJ1-4; no definite D call. Trimming left V 3 bases short and J 0 bases short, with 5 bases between. CDR3 length equals 14 residues. CDR1 MNHNS and CDR2 SASEGT come from the germline V gene. DNA for the CDR3: TGTGCCAGCAGTGAGGGGTCAACTAATGAAAAACTGTTTTTT. Protein product: CASSEGSTNEKLFF.

The chain combines TRBV7-8 with TRBJ1-5; the D is unclear. The CDR3 consists of 13 residues. Germline loops: CDR1 SGHVS, CDR2 FQNEAQ. V gave up 5 bases and J gave up 6 bases, with 11 bases separating them. CDR3 amino acids: CASSANAGQPQHF. The CDR3 bases are TGTGCCAGCAGCGCGAATGCGGGTCAGCCCCAGCATTTT. The entire variable domain, with the rest obtained from reference TRBV7-8 and TRBJ1-5, is as follows: GAGVSQSPRYKVAKRGQDVALRCDPISGHVSLFWYQQALGQGPEFLTYFQNEAQLDKSGLPSDRFFAERPEGSVSTLKIQRTQQEDSAVYLCASSANAGQPQHFGDGTRLSIL.

The chain employs TRBV27 and TRBJ2-1, with D uncertain. Germline CDR1 MNHEY, CDR2 SMNVEV (reference sequence). The CDR3 loop spans 13 amino acids. Trimming took off 5 bases at V and 5 bases at J, with 10 bases between the two ends. The CDR3 sequence: CASSPPYDNEQFF. The CDR3 DNA reads as TGTGCCAGCAGTCCCCCTTATGACAATGAGCAGTTCTTC.

The gene calls are TRBV9 and TRBJ1-2; 7 nucleotides line up with TRBD1. CDR1 is SGDLS and CDR2 is YYNGEE in the germline V gene. There are 15 residues in the CDR3. The trim removed 4 bases at V and 2 bases at J, leaving 8 bases unmatched. CDR3 nucleotides: TGTGCCAGCAGCACTGGGACAGCCAGGAACTATGGCTACACCTTC. It yields the protein CASSTGTARNYGYTF.

The count of this clone is one. V is TRBV19 and J is TRBJ1-1, with D possibly being TRBD1 (5 bases). The CDR3 is 14 residues long. Per germline, CDR1 LNHDA and CDR2 SQIVND (reference sequence). The V end was cut by 8 bases, the J end by 6 bases, with 19 bases between. The CDR3 sequence: CASVSLGAQAEAFF. Here the CDR3 DNA reads TGTGCCAGTGTCTCACTAGGGGCGCAGGCTGAAGCTTTCTTT. The entire variable domain, with the rest obtained from reference TRBV19 and TRBJ1-1, is as follows: DGGITQSPKYLFRKEGQNVTLSCEQNLNHDAMYWYRQDPGQGLRLIYYSQIVNDFQKGDIAEGYSVSREKKESFPLTVTSAQKNPTAFYLCASVSLGAQAEAFFGQGTRLTVV.

The CDR3 region is CASRNKGQGNTEAFF. The CDR3, as DNA: TGCGCCAGCAGGAATAAAGGACAGGGGAACACTGAAGCTTTCTTT. The chain joins TRBV5-1 to TRBJ1-1; 8 positions agree with TRBD1. This CDR3 contains 15 residues. Looked up from germline, CDR1 is SGHRS and CDR2 is YFSETQ. Trimming removed 5 bases from V and 1 base from J; junction bases left unmatched: 7.

J is TRBJ2-2 and V is TRBV6-4; TRBD1 agrees at 12 bases. Germline trimming cut 6 bases from V and 4 bases from J; bases unmatched to any gene: 6. CDR3 size: 16 residues. From germline, CDR1 is MRHNA and CDR2 SNTAGT. CDR3 sequence (DNA): TGTGCCAGCAGAGCCGGGGACAGGGGGCGCACCGGGGAGCTGTTTTTT. Its translation: CASRAGDRGRTGELFF.

CDR3 residues: CASSSLPGVGEKLFF. CDR3 nucleotides: TGTGCCAGCAGTTCCCTACCAGGGGTAGGAGAAAAACTGTTTTTT. The chain links TRBV6-5 to TRBJ1-4; D may be TRBD1 (6 bases). Germline CDR1 is MNHEY and CDR2 is SVGAGI. V was trimmed by 4 bases and J by 8 bases, leaving 17 bases between them. The CDR3 sequence is 15 residues long.

V usage is TRBV5-6 and J usage is TRBJ1-2, with D possibly being TRBD1 (6 bases). Trimming removed 4 bases from V and 6 bases from J, with 13 bases in between. The CDR3 loop spans 13 amino acids. The germline CDR1 and CDR2 sequences are SGHDT and YYEEEE. The DNA for the CDR3 is TGTGCCAGCAGCCGGCCTGGGGGCAATGGCTACACCTTC. Protein product: CASSRPGGNGYTF. The entire variable domain, with the rest obtained from reference TRBV5-6 and TRBJ1-2, is as follows: DAGVTQSPTHLIKTRGQQVTLRCSPKSGHDTVSWYQQALGQGPQFIFQYYEEEERQRGNFPDRFSGHQFPNYSSELNVNALLLGDSALYLCASSRPGGNGYTFGSGTRLTVV.

J is TRBJ2-3 and V is TRBV4-1, with TRBD2 matching over 9 bases. The CDR3 length is 16 residues. Germline assignment: CDR1 MGHRA and CDR2 YSYEKL. The junction had 7 bases not matched to a gene; V was cut back by 5 bases and J by 1 base. CDR3 nucleotide sequence: TGCGCCAGCAGCGCTCTGAGCGGGGGGCGCACAGATACGCAGTATTTT. It translates to CASSALSGGRTDTQYF.

V usage is TRBV2 and J usage is TRBJ2-7; TRBD1 might be the D (5 bases). CDR1 SNHLY and CDR2 FYNNEI come from the germline V gene. The CDR3 consists of 12 residues. The germline V and J ends were trimmed by 6 bases and 7 bases, with 13 bases remaining between them. CDR3 residues: CASRTDSTEQYF. CDR3 sequence (DNA): TGTGCCAGCAGGACTGACAGTACGGAGCAGTACTTC.

The genes are TRBV19 and TRBJ2-3; a possible D gene is TRBD1 (6 bases). The CDR3 covers 17 residues. V shed 3 bases and J shed 0 bases, with 16 bases lying between them. Germline values: CDR1 LNHDA, CDR2 SQIVND (reference sequence). The CDR3 loop is CASSIDSVDSSTDTQYF. The CDR3 DNA follows: TGTGCCAGTAGTATCGATTCCGTGGACAGCAGCACAGATACGCAGTATTTT. The entire variable domain, with the rest obtained from reference TRBV19 and TRBJ2-3, is as follows: DGGITQSPKYLFRKEGQNVTLSCEQNLNHDAMYWYRQDPGQGLRLIYYSQIVNDFQKGDIAEGYSVSREKKESFPLTVTSAQKNPTAFYLCASSIDSVDSSTDTQYFGPGTRLTVL.

This clone has just one count. This chain links TRBV30 with TRBJ1-1; D remains ambiguous. This CDR3 comprises 12 residues. The V end was cut by 4 bases, the J end by 1 base, with 7 bases between. Germline assignment: CDR1 GTSNPN and CDR2 SVGIG (reference sequence). The CDR3 sequence: CAWNQRNTEAFF. The CDR3 DNA sequence: TGTGCCTGGAATCAGAGGAACACTGAAGCTTTCTTT. Filled out from reference TRBV30 and TRBJ1-1, the complete variable domain reads SQTIHQWPATLVQPVGSPLSLECTVEGTSNPNLYWYRQAAGRGLQLLFYSVGIGQISSEVPQNLSASRPQDRQFILSSKKLLLSDSGFYLCAWNQRNTEAFFGQGTRLTVV.

V gene TRBV3-1 (or the pseudogene TRBV3-2) combines with J gene TRBJ2-7; the D is unclear. V dropped 1 base and J dropped 2 bases, with 3 bases sitting between them. The CDR3 is 12 residues long. CDR1 is LGHDT and CDR2 is YNNKEL in the germline V gene (reference sequence). In nucleotides, the CDR3 is TGTGCCAGCAGCCAAGCCGCCTACGAGCAGTACTTC. Its protein product is CASSQAAYEQYF.

The rearrangement links TRBV5-1 to TRBJ2-1; D remains ambiguous. This CDR3 has 14 amino acids. The V gene lost 1 base and the J gene lost 4 bases, with 9 bases spanning the gap. Germline V gives CDR1 SGHRS, CDR2 YFSETQ. The CDR3 DNA reads as TGCGCCAGCAGCTTGCAGGAAGGGTACAATGAGCAGTTCTTC. Amino acid sequence: CASSLQEGYNEQFF.

The genes are TRBV5-4 and TRBJ1-2; 12 bases match TRBD1. Germline trimming cut 5 bases from V and 8 bases from J; bases unmatched to any gene: 19. Germline V gene data show CDR1 as SGHNT and CDR2 as YYREEE (reference sequence). The CDR3 length is 18 residues. The CDR3 here is CASSPLPGTGGSVKGYTF. The CDR3 DNA sequence: TGTGCCAGCAGTCCTCTGCCCGGGACAGGGGGCAGCGTAAAGGGCTACACCTTC.

CDR3 nucleotides: TGTGCCAGCAGCTCACAGGAATACACTGAAGCTTTCTTT. Residues: CASSSQEYTEAFF. The chain uses TRBV5-4 and TRBJ1-1; a weak D match, TRBD1 (5 bases). The CDR3 length is 13 residues. Germline CDR1 SGHNT, CDR2 YYREEE (reference sequence). V gave up 3 bases and J gave up 3 bases, with 9 bases separating them.